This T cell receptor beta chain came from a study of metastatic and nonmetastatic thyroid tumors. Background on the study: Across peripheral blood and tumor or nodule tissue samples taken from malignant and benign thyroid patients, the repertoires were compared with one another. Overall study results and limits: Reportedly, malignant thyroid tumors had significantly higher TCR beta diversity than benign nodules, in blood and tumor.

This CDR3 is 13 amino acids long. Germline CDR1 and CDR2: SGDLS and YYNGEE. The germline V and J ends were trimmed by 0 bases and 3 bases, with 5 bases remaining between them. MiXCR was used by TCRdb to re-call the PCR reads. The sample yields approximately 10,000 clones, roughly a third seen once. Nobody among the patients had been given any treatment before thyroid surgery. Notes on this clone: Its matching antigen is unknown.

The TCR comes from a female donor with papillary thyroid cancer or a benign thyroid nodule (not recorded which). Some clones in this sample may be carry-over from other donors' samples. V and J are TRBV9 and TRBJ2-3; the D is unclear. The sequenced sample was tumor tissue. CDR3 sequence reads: CASSVGATDTQYF. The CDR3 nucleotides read TGTGCCAGCAGCGTAGGGGCGACAGATACGCAGTATTTT.